The rows below give T cell receptor beta chains drawn from one sample of a study of OX40 agonist ivuxolimab in advanced cancers. Sequenced by immunoSEQ multiplex PCR; TCRdb stores in-frame clones only, minus some. The repertoire holds 65,000 to 85,000 clones, with more than 90% as singletons. Specimen: CD4+ or CD8+ T cells sorted from blood, collected in a trial of the OX40 agonist ivuxolimab. These receptors were obtained from an adult with an advanced solid tumor such as melanoma, head and neck, liver or kidney cancer. Both conserved end residues are part of each CDR3. D genes are given only for firm matches. The size of a clone is reported for some rows only, either as once, few or many, or as a class for expanded clones.

clone_size: -
d_call: TRBD1
j_call: TRBJ1-2
v_call: TRBV5-4
cdr3_nt: TGTGCCAGCAGCCCCCGGGACAGTGGACCCTTCCGTGGCTACACCTTC
cdr3_aa: CASSPRDSGPFRGYTF

clone_size: -
d_call: -
j_call: TRBJ1-1
v_call: TRBV30
cdr3_nt: TGTGCCTGGAGGACAGTGGGCCAAGAAGCTTTCTTT
cdr3_aa: CAWRTVGQEAFF

clone_size: -
d_call: -
j_call: TRBJ2-5
v_call: TRBV18
cdr3_nt: TGTGCCAGCTCACCCCCGACAGAATTACAAGAGACCCAGTACTTC
cdr3_aa: CASSPPTELQETQYF

clone_size: -
d_call: -
j_call: TRBJ1-2
v_call: TRBV30
cdr3_nt: TGTGCCTGGAGTGACCCCAGGGCACAACATAACTATGGCTACACCTTC
cdr3_aa: CAWSDPRAQHNYGYTF

clone_size: -
d_call: -
j_call: TRBJ1-2
v_call: TRBV4-1
cdr3_nt: TGCGCCAGCAGCCAAGACAGGGCAGCCACTACGGTTATACTCACCTTC
cdr3_aa: CASSQDRAATTVILTF

clone_size: -
d_call: TRBD2
j_call: TRBJ2-1
v_call: TRBV19
cdr3_nt: TGTGCCAGTAGTTTTTGGACTAGCGGGGGGAGCAATGAGCAGTTCTTC
cdr3_aa: CASSFWTSGGSNEQFF

clone_size: -
d_call: -
j_call: TRBJ2-3
v_call: TRBV6-6
cdr3_nt: TGTGCCAGCATACTAGCCGGCACAGATACGCAGTATTTT
cdr3_aa: CASILAGTDTQYF

clone_size: -
d_call: -
j_call: TRBJ1-5
v_call: TRBV30
cdr3_nt: TGTGCCTGGAACCCTTGGCGTAGCAATCAGCCCCAGCATTTT
cdr3_aa: CAWNPWRSNQPQHF

clone_size: -
d_call: TRBD2
j_call: TRBJ2-3
v_call: TRBV7-2
cdr3_nt: TGTGCCAGCAGCTTGACTAGCGGCCCCCGCGATACGCAGTATTTT
cdr3_aa: CASSLTSGPRDTQYF

clone_size: -
d_call: TRBD1
j_call: TRBJ1-1
v_call: TRBV13
cdr3_nt: TGTGCCAGCAGCCCCCGGGGACAGGGAAGTATTGAAGCTTTCTTT
cdr3_aa: CASSPRGQGSIEAFF

clone_size: -
d_call: -
j_call: TRBJ2-1
v_call: TRBV7-6
cdr3_nt: TGTGCCAGCAGCTTAAATAATCCGGGAGTAGGCAATGAGCAGTTCTTC
cdr3_aa: CASSLNNPGVGNEQFF

clone_size: -
d_call: TRBD1
j_call: TRBJ2-5
v_call: TRBV11-2
cdr3_nt: TGTGCCAGCAGCTTTGGACAGGATCTACAAGAGACCCAGTACTTC
cdr3_aa: CASSFGQDLQETQYF

clone_size: -
d_call: -
j_call: TRBJ1-4
v_call: TRBV7-9
cdr3_nt: TGTGCCAGCAGCTTAATCCAGGCGTCTAATGAAAAACTGTTTTTT
cdr3_aa: CASSLIQASNEKLFF

clone_size: -
d_call: -
j_call: TRBJ2-5
v_call: TRBV30
cdr3_nt: TGTGCCTGGAGTGTAAAAATGAGGACCCAGTACTTC
cdr3_aa: CAWSVKMRTQYF

clone_size: -
d_call: -
j_call: TRBJ1-1
v_call: TRBV6-6
cdr3_nt: TGTGCCAGCAGTCGTACAGGTGGGCAGGGGAGCACTGAAGCTTTCTTT
cdr3_aa: CASSRTGGQGSTEAFF

clone_size: -
d_call: TRBD2
j_call: TRBJ2-3
v_call: TRBV19
cdr3_nt: TGTGCCAGTACGGATAGCGGGAGGACCACAGATACGCAGTATTTT
cdr3_aa: CASTDSGRTTDTQYF

clone_size: -
d_call: TRBD2
j_call: TRBJ2-3
v_call: TRBV5-6
cdr3_nt: TGTGCCAGCAGCTCCGGGACTAGCGGGAGGGGCTCAGATACGCAGTATTTT
cdr3_aa: CASSSGTSGRGSDTQYF

clone_size: once
d_call: -
j_call: TRBJ2-4
v_call: TRBV30
cdr3_nt: TGTGCCAGCCAGCCTAGAGCCAAAAACATTCAGTACTTC
cdr3_aa: CASQPRAKNIQYF

clone_size: once
d_call: -
j_call: TRBJ1-2
v_call: TRBV5-1
cdr3_nt: TGCGCCAGCAGCCAAAATCCTACCGCAGACACCTATGGCTACACCTTC
cdr3_aa: CASSQNPTADTYGYTF

clone_size: -
d_call: TRBD2
j_call: TRBJ2-2
v_call: TRBV15
cdr3_nt: TGTGCCACCAGCTTCACCGGGACTAGCGGGAGATGGGACACCGGGGAGCTGTTTTTT
cdr3_aa: CATSFTGTSGRWDTGELFF